This entry concerns a single T cell receptor (beta chain). The CDR3 has 15 amino acids. Germline V lookup: CDR1 MNHEY, CDR2 SVGAGI. V shed 4 bases and J shed 0 bases, with 10 bases lying between them. The sample is drawn from a study of blood T cell repertoires in COVID-19. Generated by immunoSEQ multiplex PCR, the TCRdb table keeps only in-frame clones and is missing some. Counted here are some 390,000 clones, 70% to 90% occurring once; the ten biggest clones make up less than 2%. Enrolment of Seattle patients took place during active infection, and they were followed longitudinally. V gene TRBV6-5 combines with J gene TRBJ1-5, with D perhaps TRBD1 (6 bases). Sequencing was done on a sample of peripheral blood. The TCR sequence derives from a woman between 40 and 55 years old with COVID-19, enrolled during active disease. CDR3 in amino acids: CASSLRTDSNQPQHF. DNA of the CDR3: TGTGCCAGCAGTTTACGGACAGATAGCAATCAGCCCCAGCATTTT.